This T cell receptor (beta chain) was profiled in a study of molecular identifiers for immune sequencing clone quantification. Overall study: Replicate RNA from roughly 18,000 or 92,000 naive CD8 T cells formed five aliquots; four were sequenced. Study-level results: Clones above 20 RNA copies held over 98% of effector molecules, under 1% in naive cells.

This clonotype has at least ten counts. Its antigen is unknown. V gave up 0 bases and J gave up 10 bases, with 12 bases separating them. CDR1 SEHNR and CDR2 FQNEAQ come from the germline V gene (reference sequence). The CDR3 totals 13 residues. Previously described methods with listed TCR primers produced the bulk TCR libraries. TCRdb independently ran MiXCR on the PCR reads; one entry per CDR3 protein. The table shows approximately 93,000 distinct CDR3 sequences, with about 23% occurring only once. The sequenced material came from naive CD8+ T cells from blood, with Jurkat cell RNA spiked in. Specified subset: FACS-sorted CD8+CD4-CCR7+CD45RA+ naive T cells. V usage is TRBV7-9 and J usage is TRBJ1-2; D not resolved. The TCR sequence derives from a human donor in good health. Some libraries in this study had Jurkat cell RNA spiked in. CDR3 DNA sequence: TGTGCCAGCAGCTTAGCGAACGCGGACGACTACACCTTC. Its protein product is CASSLANADDYTF.